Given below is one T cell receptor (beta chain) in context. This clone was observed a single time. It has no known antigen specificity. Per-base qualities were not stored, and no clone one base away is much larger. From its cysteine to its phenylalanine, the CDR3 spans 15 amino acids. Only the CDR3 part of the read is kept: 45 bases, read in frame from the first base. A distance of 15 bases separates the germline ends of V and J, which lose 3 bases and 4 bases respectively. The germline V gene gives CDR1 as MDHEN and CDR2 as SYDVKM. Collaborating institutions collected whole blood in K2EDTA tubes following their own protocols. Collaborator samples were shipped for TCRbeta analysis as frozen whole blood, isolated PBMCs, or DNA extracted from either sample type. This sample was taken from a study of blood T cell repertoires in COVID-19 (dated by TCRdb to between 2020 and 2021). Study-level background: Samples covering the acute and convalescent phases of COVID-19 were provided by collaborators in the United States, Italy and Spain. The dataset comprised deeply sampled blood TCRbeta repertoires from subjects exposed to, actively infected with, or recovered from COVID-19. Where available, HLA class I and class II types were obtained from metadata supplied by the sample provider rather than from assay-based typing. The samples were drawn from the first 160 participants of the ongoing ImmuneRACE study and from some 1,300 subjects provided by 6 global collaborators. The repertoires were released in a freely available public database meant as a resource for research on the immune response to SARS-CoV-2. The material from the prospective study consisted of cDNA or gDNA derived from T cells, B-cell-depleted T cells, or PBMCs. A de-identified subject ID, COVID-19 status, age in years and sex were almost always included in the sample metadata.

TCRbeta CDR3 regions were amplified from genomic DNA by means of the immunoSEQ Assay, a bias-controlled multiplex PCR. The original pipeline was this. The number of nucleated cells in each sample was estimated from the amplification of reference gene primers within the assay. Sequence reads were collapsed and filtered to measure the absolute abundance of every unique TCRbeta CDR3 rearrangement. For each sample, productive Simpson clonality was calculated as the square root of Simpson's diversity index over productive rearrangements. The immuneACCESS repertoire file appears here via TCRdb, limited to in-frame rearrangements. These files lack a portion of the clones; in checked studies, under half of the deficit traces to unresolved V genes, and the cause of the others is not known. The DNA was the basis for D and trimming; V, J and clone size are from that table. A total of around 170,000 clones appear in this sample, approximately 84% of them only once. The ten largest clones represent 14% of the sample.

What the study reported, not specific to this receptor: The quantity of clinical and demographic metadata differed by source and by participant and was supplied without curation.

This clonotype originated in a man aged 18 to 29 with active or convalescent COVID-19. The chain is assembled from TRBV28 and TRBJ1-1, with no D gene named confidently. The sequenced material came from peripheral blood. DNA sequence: TGTGCCAGCAGTTTCCTCAAGGGAGGGAGCACTGAAGCTTTCTTT. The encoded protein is CASSFLKGGSTEAFF. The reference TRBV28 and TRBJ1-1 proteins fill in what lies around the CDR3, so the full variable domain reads DVKVTQSSRYLVKRTGEKVFLECVQDMDHENMFWYRQDPGLGLRLIYFSYDVKMKEKGDIPEGYSVSREKKERFSLILESASTNQTSMYLCASSFLKGGSTEAFFGQGTRLTVV.